A single sample is the source of the 17 T cell receptor beta chains below, sequenced in a study of PD-L1 blockade in urothelial cancer (dated by TCRdb to 2016 to 2017). What the time point label conveys for this sample: peripheral blood 6 weeks after treatment start. The library was produced with the immunoSEQ multiplex PCR assay. Here the immuneACCESS table is served through TCRdb, limited to in-frame sequences with V and J called. Missing clones are a known gap in these copies; in checked studies unresolved V genes cover under half, and the rest lacks a known reason. The sample records about 40,000 clones, approximately 88% of which are singletons. The leading ten clones occupy 10% of the sample. The sample here was PBMCs, taken around atezolizumab (anti-PD-L1) treatment. Every receptor here comes from a middle-aged man with urothelial cancer.

In its sample, this clone was seen once. The chain has TRBV5-1 and TRBJ2-1, with D uncertain. The V end was cut by 0 bases, the J end by 8 bases, with 12 bases between. CDR1 is SGHRS and CDR2 is YFSETQ in the germline V gene. CDR3 length: 14 residues. The chain's CDR3 is CASSLGAVSDEQFF. The CDR3 bases are TGCGCCAGCAGCTTGGGGGCAGTCAGTGATGAGCAGTTCTTC.

This clone was seen a few times. J is TRBJ1-5 and V is TRBV11-2; the match to TRBD1 covers 7 bases. Trimming at V came to 5 bases and at J to 0 bases, leaving 10 bases not matched to a gene. The CDR3 consists of 17 residues. Per the germline V gene, CDR1 is SGHAT and CDR2 is FQNNGV. For the CDR3, the DNA is TGTGCCAGCAGCAAGAATACAGGGGTTTCTAGCAATCAGCCCCAGCATTTT. It codes for CASSKNTGVSSNQPQHF.

This chain joins TRBV5-6 and TRBJ2-7; possible D gene TRBD2, 6 bases. CDR1 and CDR2 from the germline V gene are SGHDT and YYEEEE. The CDR3 is 14 residues long. V was clipped by 4 bases and J by 2 bases, with 13 bases between them. CDR3 DNA sequence: TGTGCCAGCAGCAGCTTGGGGACTCCCTACGAGCAGTACTTC. It encodes CASSSLGTPYEQYF.

This chain uses TRBV12-2 with TRBJ2-7; the D call TRBD2 from the table was never checked on the DNA. TRBV12-2 is a pseudogene. The CDR3 spans 17 residues. DNA of the CDR3: TGTGCAAGTCATAAATCCCGGGAGGGGATAGGGACCTACGAGCAGTACTTC. Its protein is CASHKSREGIGTYEQYF.

This chain links TRBV4-3 with TRBJ2-7; weak D call: TRBD2 (6 bases). The CDR3 is made up of 15 amino acids. From germline, CDR1 is LGHNA and CDR2 YSLEER. V was clipped by 4 bases and J by 6 bases, with 19 bases between them. The CDR3 protein is CASSLTGDSLAEQYF. For the CDR3, the DNA is TGCGCCAGCAGCCTAACTGGGGACTCCCTGGCCGAGCAGTACTTC.

The J gene is TRBJ2-4, the V gene TRBV5-4; D is uncertain. Trimming took 1 base from V and 0 from J, leaving 5 bases between them. Germline V gene lookup returns CDR1 SGHNT and CDR2 YYREEE (reference sequence). The CDR3 has 14 amino acids. The DNA of the CDR3 is TGTGCCAGCAGCTTGTTCCTAGCCAAAAACATTCAGTACTTC. This translates into CASSLFLAKNIQYF.

The J gene is TRBJ1-4, the V gene TRBV4-2; 11 bases align to TRBD1. The CDR3 is made up of 16 amino acids. Germline V gene data show CDR1 as LGHNA and CDR2 as YNFKEQ. V lost 1 base and J lost 6; bases outside the gene matches: 4. The CDR3 spells CASSQAGGQGDEKLFF. CDR3 coding DNA: TGTGCCAGCAGCCAAGCGGGGGGACAGGGGGATGAAAAACTGTTTTTT.

This chain links TRBV28 with TRBJ1-5; D ambiguous. With 3 bases removed from V and 1 base from J, the gap between germline ends came to 13 bases. Germline V gene sequence: CDR1 MDHEN, CDR2 SYDVKM. This CDR3 spans 16 amino acids. CDR3 coding DNA: TGTGCCAGCAGTTTTAACCATGCGGGCAGCAATCAGCCCCAGCATTTT. Its protein product is CASSFNHAGSNQPQHF.

The chain uses TRBV18 and TRBJ2-1; 10 nucleotides match TRBD1. J was trimmed by 8 bases and V by 3 bases; bases with no gene match: 7. This CDR3 is 15 amino acids long. Germline CDR1 is KGHSH and CDR2 is LQKENI. In nucleotides, the CDR3 is TGTGCCAGCTCACCCTATCGACAGGGGGCCTATGAGCAGTTCTTC. Protein: CASSPYRQGAYEQFF. The whole variable domain, remainder taken from reference TRBV18 and TRBJ2-1, is NAGVMQNPRHLVRRRGQEARLRCSPMKGHSHVYWYRQLPEEGLKFMVYLQKENIIDESGMPKERFSAEFPKEGPSILRIQQVVRGDSAAYFCASSPYRQGAYEQFFGPGTRLTVL.

The gene calls are TRBV11-2 and TRBJ2-1, with 8 bases identical to TRBD1. The germline V gene encodes CDR1 SGHAT and CDR2 FQNNGV. The CDR3 totals 13 residues. The J segment lost 9 bases and the V segment lost 1 base, leaving 2 bases of the junction unmatched. The CDR3 here is CASSLAGGSEQFF. For the CDR3, the DNA is TGTGCCAGCAGCTTAGCAGGGGGCAGTGAGCAGTTCTTC.

This chain joins TRBV15 and TRBJ2-7; TRBD1 might be the D (6 bases). Germline CDR1 LNHNV, CDR2 YYDKDF (reference sequence). V lost 0 bases to trimming and J lost 0 bases, with 15 bases between them. The CDR3 has 17 residues. The CDR3 DNA follows: TGTGCCACCAGCAGAGATCAAGGCTGGGACAACTCCTACGAGCAGTACTTC. It translates to CATSRDQGWDNSYEQYF.

This clone showed up just once. This sequence joins TRBV4-2 and TRBJ2-7, with 9 bases fitting TRBD2. After removal of 1 base from V and 5 bases from J, the junction contained 3 bases not matched to a gene. This CDR3 is 14 amino acids long. Germline values: CDR1 LGHNA, CDR2 YNFKEQ. This chain's CDR3 is CASSQGTSVHEQYF. As DNA, the CDR3 is TGTGCCAGCAGCCAAGGGACTAGCGTTCACGAGCAGTACTTC.

This clone was counted a single time. The V call is TRBV7-2, the J call TRBJ1-1; 9 nucleotides match TRBD1. V lost 4 bases to trimming and J lost 5 bases; unmatched junction nucleotides: 8. Germline V CDR1 and CDR2: SGHTA, FQGNSA. This CDR3 is built from 15 residues. Here the CDR3 DNA reads TGTGCCAGCAGCTCAACCGCACAGGGGGCAACTGAAGCTTTCTTT. It is translated as CASSSTAQGATEAFF. The full variable domain, its missing parts supplied by reference TRBV7-2 and TRBJ1-1, is GAGVSQSPSNKVTEKGKDVELRCDPISGHTALYWYRQSLGQGLEFLIYFQGNSAPDKSGLPSDRFSAERTGGSVSTLTIQRTQQEDSAVYLCASSSTAQGATEAFFGQGTRLTVV.

A word on this clone: This same CDR3 is encoded by further DNA sequences in the sample. The rearrangement links TRBV5-1 to TRBJ2-1; 7 positions match TRBD2. CDR3 length equals 14 residues. Germline V gene lookup returns CDR1 SGHRS and CDR2 YFSETQ. Trimming took 0 bases from V and 7 from J; bases not matched to a gene: 4. The CDR3 region has the DNA TGCGCCAGCAGCTTGGGGACTAGTAATAATGAGCAGTTCTTC. It specifies CASSLGTSNNEQFF.

The chain links TRBV5-5 to TRBJ1-1, with D unclear. The CDR3 extends over 15 amino acids. V lost 5 bases to trimming and J lost 5 bases, with 19 bases between them. CDR1 and CDR2 from the germline V gene are SGHKS and YYEKEE (reference sequence). The CDR3 DNA follows: TGTGCCAGCAGTTCCCAGTCCGTCCCGGGGACTGAAGCTTTCTTT. This sequence encodes CASSSQSVPGTEAFF. Combining the CDR3 with reference TRBV5-5 and TRBJ1-1 gives the whole variable domain DAGVTQSPTHLIKTRGQQVTLRCSPISGHKSVSWYQQVLGQGPQFIFQYYEKEERGRGNFPDRFSARQFPNYSSELNVNALLLGDSALYLCASSSQSVPGTEAFFGQGTRLTVV.

The chain joins TRBV5-8 to TRBJ1-1; TRBD1 aligns across 7 bases. The V and J ends lost 2 bases and 0 bases, in that order; junction bases with no gene match: 7. The CDR3 sequence is 16 residues long. CDR1 and CDR2 (germline): SGHTS, YDEGEE. CDR3 protein: CASSFEDRLLNTEAFF. CDR3 sequence (DNA): TGTGCCAGCAGCTTCGAGGACAGGCTTTTGAACACTGAAGCTTTCTTT. The variable domain in full, completed from reference TRBV5-8 and TRBJ1-1, reads EAGVTQSPTHLIKTRGQQATLRCSPISGHTSVYWYQQALGLGLQFLLWYDEGEERNRGNFPPRFSGRQFPNYSSELNVNALELEDSALYLCASSFEDRLLNTEAFFGQGTRLTVV.

The rearrangement links TRBV9 to TRBJ2-1, with TRBD1 identical over 10 bases. The CDR3 spans 15 residues. The ends lost 3 bases at V and 6 bases at J; junction bases unmatched: 6. The germline V gene encodes CDR1 SGDLS and CDR2 YYNGEE. Here the CDR3 reads CASSAGQGRGNEQFF. CDR3 sequence (DNA): TGTGCCAGCAGCGCGGGACAGGGGAGGGGCAATGAGCAGTTCTTC.